The 5 T cell receptor beta chains in this list originate from one sample, sequenced in a study of cytomegalovirus exposure and HLA in healthy donors. Amplification used 60 Vbeta primers and 13 Jbeta primers. Repertoires were generated with immunoSEQ multiplex PCR, while TCRdb's copy carries only in-frame clones and drops some. The data hold more than 110,000 clones, with over 70% observed a single time. Input material: PBMCs. The receptors stem from a male donor in good health and CMV-seronegative.

V usage is TRBV30 and J usage is TRBJ1-1; a possible D gene is TRBD1 (6 bases). The germline CDR1 and CDR2 sequences are GTSNPN and SVGIG (reference sequence). Trimming cost V 2 bases and J 8 bases, with 9 bases left between them. The CDR3 runs to 11 residues. CDR3 bases: TGTGCCTGGAGTTGGGACAACGAAGCTTTCTTT. It encodes CAWSWDNEAFF.

This clone was picked up a small number of times. The chain carries TRBV5-4 and TRBJ1-1; D is uncertain. This CDR3 has 15 amino acids. The germline CDR1 and CDR2 sequences are SGHNT and YYREEE (reference sequence). V was clipped by 2 bases and J by 0 bases, with 11 bases between them. For the CDR3, the DNA is TGTGCCAGCAGCTTAACAGATCAAATGAACACTGAAGCTTTCTTT. This sequence encodes CASSLTDQMNTEAFF. Supplemented by reference TRBV5-4 and TRBJ1-1, the full variable domain reads ETGVTQSPTHLIKTRGQQVTLRCSSQSGHNTVSWYQQALGQGPQFIFQYYREEENGRGNFPPRFSGLQFPNYSSELNVNALELDDSALYLCASSLTDQMNTEAFFGQGTRLTVV.

This clone came up a few times. V and J are TRBV18 and TRBJ1-5; a weak D match, TRBD1 (5 bases). The germline gives CDR1 KGHSH, CDR2 LQKENI. The CDR3 loop spans 15 amino acids. V was clipped by 6 bases and J by 2 bases, with 14 bases between them. The CDR3 is CASSLSTGGNQPQHF. The CDR3 coding sequence is TGTGCCAGCTCTCTGAGTACGGGGGGCAATCAGCCCCAGCATTTT.

Concerning this clone itself: Lacking the conserved final phenylalanine or tryptophan, this CDR3 likely reflects a read error. This sequence joins TRBV5-6 and TRBJ1-1; 9 bases fit TRBD1. V gave up 4 bases and J gave up 5 bases; unmatched junction bases: 9. The CDR3 is 15 amino acids. CDR1 and CDR2 (germline): SGHDT, YYEEEE. The CDR3 here is CASSPWTGARTEAFS. CDR3 bases: TGTGCCAGCAGCCCTTGGACAGGGGCGAGGACTGAAGCTTTCTCT.

The rearrangement uses TRBV28 and TRBJ1-5, with TRBD1 matching 8 bases. CDR1 is MDHEN, CDR2 SYDVKM, per germline. V shed 6 bases, J shed 5 bases, and the junction held 3 bases outside the gene matches. This CDR3 region has 13 residues. The CDR3 loop reads CASRSGGYQPQHF. In DNA, the CDR3 is TGTGCCAGCAGATCAGGGGGCTATCAGCCCCAGCATTTT.